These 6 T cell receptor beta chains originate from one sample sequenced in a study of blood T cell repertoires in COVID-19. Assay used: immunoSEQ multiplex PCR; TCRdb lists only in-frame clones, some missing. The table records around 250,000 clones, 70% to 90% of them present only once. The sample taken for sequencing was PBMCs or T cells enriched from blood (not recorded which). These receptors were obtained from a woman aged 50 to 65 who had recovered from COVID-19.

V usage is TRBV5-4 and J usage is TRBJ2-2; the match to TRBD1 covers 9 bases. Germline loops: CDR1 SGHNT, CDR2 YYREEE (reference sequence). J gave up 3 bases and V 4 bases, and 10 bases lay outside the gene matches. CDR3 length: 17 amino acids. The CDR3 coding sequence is TGTGCCAGCAGCAACGGGCCGGGACAGGGTCACACCGGGGAGCTGTTTTTT. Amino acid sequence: CASSNGPGQGHTGELFF.

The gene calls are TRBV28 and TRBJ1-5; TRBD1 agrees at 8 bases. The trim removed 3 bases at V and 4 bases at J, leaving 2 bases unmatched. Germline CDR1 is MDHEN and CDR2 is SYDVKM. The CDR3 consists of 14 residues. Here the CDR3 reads CASSFTGGNQPQHF. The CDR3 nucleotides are TGTGCCAGCAGTTTCACAGGGGGAAATCAGCCCCAGCATTTT.

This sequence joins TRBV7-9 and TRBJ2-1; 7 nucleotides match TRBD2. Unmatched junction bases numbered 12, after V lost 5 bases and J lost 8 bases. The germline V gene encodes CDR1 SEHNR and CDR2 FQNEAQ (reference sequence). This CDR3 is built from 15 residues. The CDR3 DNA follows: TGTGCCAGCAGCCTTCTAGCGGTATGGTCGGATGAGCAGTTCTTC. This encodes CASSLLAVWSDEQFF.

The CDR3 DNA follows: TGCGCCAGCAGCTTGTTTGCAGGTTCGCAAACGGGAAACACCATATATTTT. Protein sequence: CASSLFAGSQTGNTIYF. The chain has TRBV5-1 and TRBJ1-3; D uncertain. CDR1 is SGHRS and CDR2 is YFSETQ in the germline V gene. Trimming pared 1 base from V and 4 bases from J, leaving 18 bases between. The CDR3 has 17 residues.

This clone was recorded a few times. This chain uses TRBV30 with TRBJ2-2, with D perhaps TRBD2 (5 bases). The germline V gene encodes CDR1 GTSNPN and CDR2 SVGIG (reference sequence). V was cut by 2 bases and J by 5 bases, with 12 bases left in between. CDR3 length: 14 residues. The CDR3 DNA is TGTGCCTGGAGTAAGAGGGCCTCTACCGGGGAGCTGTTTTTT. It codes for CAWSKRASTGELFF.

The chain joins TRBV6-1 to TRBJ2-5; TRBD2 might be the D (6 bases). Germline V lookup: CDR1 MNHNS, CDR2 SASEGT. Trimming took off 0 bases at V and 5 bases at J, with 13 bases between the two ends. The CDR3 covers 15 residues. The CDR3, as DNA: TGTGCCAGCAGTGAAGCCGGGGAGGTGGGGGAGACCCAGTACTTC. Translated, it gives CASSEAGEVGETQYF.